The 27 T cell receptor beta chains below were found in one sample sequenced in a study of cytomegalovirus exposure and HLA in healthy donors (dated 2017 in TCRdb). Library preparation used the immunoSEQ multiplex PCR assay. A mixture of 60 forward primers for TCR Vbeta segments and 13 reverse primers for TCR Jbeta segments was used in the multiplex PCR. Not all clones reach the TCRdb copy of this immuneACCESS table, which keeps in-frame sequences only. Checked studies attribute under half of the gap to unresolved V genes and leave the rest unexplained. This sample lists roughly 120,000 clones; approximately 80% were detected once. The ten largest make up about 3.9% of the sample. Material for sequencing was PBMCs. These receptors all come from a human donor in good health.

This clone was recorded a few times. The chain joins TRBV27 to TRBJ1-2, with 8 bases that match TRBD1. V shed 6 bases and J 6 bases; nucleotides not matched to a gene: 12. The length of the CDR3 is 15 residues. Looked up from germline, CDR1 is MNHEY and CDR2 is SMNVEV (reference sequence). The CDR3 protein is CASSFERQGRDGYTF. Here the CDR3 DNA reads TGTGCCAGCAGCTTCGAGAGACAGGGGCGAGATGGCTACACCTTC.

J is TRBJ1-4 and V is TRBV4-1; 7 bases are shared with TRBD1. This CDR3 is 16 amino acids long. Germline trimming cut 0 bases from V and 5 bases from J; bases unmatched to any gene: 6. From germline, CDR1 is MGHRA and CDR2 YSYEKL. CDR3 sequence (DNA): TGCGCCAGCAGCCAAGATGCGGGACAGCCGAATGAAAAACTGTTTTTT. Translation gives CASSQDAGQPNEKLFF.

The chain recombines TRBV14 with TRBJ1-2; TRBD1 matches at 7 bases. The CDR3 is made up of 14 amino acids. J lost 8 bases, V lost 3 bases, and 9 bases had no gene match. Germline V gene lookup returns CDR1 SGHDN and CDR2 FVKESK. For the CDR3, the DNA is TGTGCCAGCAGCCAGGGACAGACCCTTCGGGGCTACACCTTC. Amino acid sequence: CASSQGQTLRGYTF.

The V gene is TRBV15, the J gene TRBJ2-5, with D maybe TRBD2 (6 bases). The tail of the sequence fits TRBJ2-7 better, so the J call may be wrong. Germline-derived CDR1 and CDR2 are LNHNV and YYDKDF (reference sequence). This CDR3 comprises 15 residues. CDR3 protein: CATSRGLGGSYEQYF. In DNA, the CDR3 is TGTGCCACCAGCAGAGGCTTGGGGGGATCCTACGAGCAGTACTTC.

This sequence joins TRBV2 and TRBJ2-2, with unresolved D. Trimming removed 6 bases at V and 8 bases at J, with 13 bases between. CDR3 size: 13 residues. Germline-derived CDR1 and CDR2 are SNHLY and FYNNEI. As DNA, the CDR3 is TGTGCCAGCAGCCCTTTCCCGGGTGGGGAGCTGTTTTTT. Amino acids: CASSPFPGGELFF. The full variable domain, in which reference TRBV2 and TRBJ2-2 provide the parts outside the CDR3, is EPEVTQTPSHQVTQMGQEVILRCVPISNHLYFYWYRQILGQKVEFLVSFYNNEISEKSEIFDDQFSVERPDGSNFTLKIRSTKLEDSAMYFCASSPFPGGELFFGEGSRLTVL.

This clone turned up a few times. CDR3 DNA sequence: TGTGCCAGCCTCTTGGACAGGGAGTATGGCTACACCTTC. Translation: CASLLDREYGYTF. This rearrangement joins TRBV6-6 to TRBJ1-2, with 8 bases identical to TRBD1. CDR3 length: 13 amino acids. J was trimmed by 5 bases and V by 8 bases; bases with no gene match: 7. CDR1 and CDR2 (germline): MNHNY, SVGAGI (reference sequence).

The chain links TRBV28 to TRBJ1-2; D possibly corresponds to TRBD1 (5 bases). CDR3 length equals 14 residues. V lost 2 bases, J lost 4 bases, and 11 bases lay in between. Germline V gene data show CDR1 as MDHEN and CDR2 as SYDVKM. DNA for the CDR3: TGTGCCAGCAGTTTAGAGACAGATACCTATGGCTACACCTTC. Amino acid sequence: CASSLETDTYGYTF.

This clone appeared a single time. This chain uses TRBV11-3 with TRBJ2-2, with D possibly matching TRBD1 (5 bases). V was clipped by 0 bases and J by 2 bases, with 13 bases between them. The CDR3 is made up of 17 amino acids. CDR1 is SGHNT and CDR2 is YENEEA in the germline V gene. CDR3 sequence reads: CASSLELGQGNTGELFF. In nucleotides, the CDR3 is TGTGCCAGCAGCTTAGAACTGGGGCAGGGCAACACCGGGGAGCTGTTTTTT.

The J gene is TRBJ2-2, the V gene TRBV15; tentative D call: TRBD1 (5 bases). Trimming removed 1 base from V and 0 bases from J, with 6 bases in between. The CDR3 consists of 15 residues. Germline CDR1 and CDR2: LNHNV and YYDKDF (reference sequence). The CDR3 nucleotides are TGTGCCACCAGCAGAGGGGGCACGAACACCGGGGAGCTGTTTTTT. Translating gives CATSRGGTNTGELFF.

This chain uses TRBV2 with TRBJ2-7, with TRBD2 matching over 7 bases. Germline V gene sequence: CDR1 SNHLY, CDR2 FYNNEI. This CDR3 region has 14 residues. The ends lost 6 bases at V and 0 bases at J; junction bases unmatched: 5. Written as DNA, the CDR3 is TGTGCCAGCAGCGCCGGGACTAACTCCTACGAGCAGTACTTC. Translating it yields CASSAGTNSYEQYF.

The DNA of the CDR3 is TGTGCCAGCAGCTTAGCGGTCGGTACTAGCGGCTACGAGCAGTACTTC. Translating gives CASSLAVGTSGYEQYF. The V call is TRBV7-2, the J call TRBJ2-5; 8 nucleotides align to TRBD2. The last part of the DNA fits TRBJ2-7 better; the J call may be wrong. Per germline, CDR1 SGHTA and CDR2 FQGNSA. The CDR3 runs to 16 residues.

This chain joins TRBV5-1 and TRBJ2-7; TRBD1 matches at 8 bases. CDR1 and CDR2 (germline): SGHRS, YFSETQ. After removal of 4 bases from V and 4 bases from J, the junction contained 13 bases not matched to a gene. This CDR3 contains 16 residues. The CDR3 region is CASSTRQGTAFYEQYF. Here the CDR3 DNA reads TGCGCCAGCAGCACCAGACAGGGGACCGCTTTTTACGAGCAGTACTTC.

V gene TRBV15 combines with J gene TRBJ2-2, with 10 bases that match TRBD1. Trimming at V came to 3 bases and at J to 7 bases, leaving 14 bases not matched to a gene. This CDR3 spans 18 amino acids. Germline values: CDR1 LNHNV, CDR2 YYDKDF (reference sequence). The CDR3 here is CATSSYYPGQGVGGELFF. As DNA, the CDR3 is TGTGCCACCAGCAGTTATTATCCAGGACAGGGGGTGGGCGGGGAGCTGTTTTTT.

V usage is TRBV2 and J usage is TRBJ2-7; maybe TRBD2 (6 bases). The V end lost 7 bases, the J end lost 6 bases, and 16 bases lay between the germline ends. The germline CDR1 and CDR2 sequences are SNHLY and FYNNEI. This CDR3 comprises 13 residues. The CDR3, as DNA: TGTGCCAGCACCCTTAGCGGAGGGAGCGAGCAGTACTTC. It codes for CASTLSGGSEQYF.

This clone was picked up a small number of times. This chain connects TRBV18 to TRBJ2-1; 10 bases line up with TRBD1. V shed 1 base and J 1 base; nucleotides not matched to a gene: 16. This CDR3 has 21 amino acids. CDR1 is KGHSH, CDR2 LQKENI, per germline. The CDR3 nucleotides are TGTGCCAGCTCACCACGGGACAGGGGAGTGGCGGTGGAGGGTTCCTACAATGAGCAGTTCTTC. Protein product: CASSPRDRGVAVEGSYNEQFF.

The chain carries TRBV27 and TRBJ1-2, with 7 bases that match TRBD1. The trim removed 0 bases at V and 7 bases at J, leaving 8 bases unmatched. CDR1 and CDR2 from the germline V gene are MNHEY and SMNVEV (reference sequence). The CDR3 totals 15 residues. In DNA form, the CDR3 reads TGTGCCAGCAGTTTATCTCTGGACAGGAAGTTTGGCTACACCTTC. Its protein is CASSLSLDRKFGYTF.

This clone was detected only a few times. This sequence joins TRBV2 and TRBJ1-5; the D gene is possibly TRBD1 (6 bases). Germline V gene data show CDR1 as SNHLY and CDR2 as FYNNEI. This CDR3 region has 16 residues. The V and J ends lost 5 bases and 1 base respectively, with 15 bases between them. The CDR3 loop reads CASSWGWTASNQPQHF. The CDR3 nucleotides are TGTGCCAGCAGTTGGGGGTGGACAGCGAGCAATCAGCCCCAGCATTTT.

The genes are TRBV7-8 and TRBJ2-2, with a tentative D call TRBD2 (5 bases). Germline V gives CDR1 SGHVS, CDR2 FQNEAQ. The length of the CDR3 is 18 residues. V gave up 2 bases and J gave up 2 bases, with 18 bases separating them. CDR3 nucleotides: TGTGCCAGCAGCTTATCTCCCTCCGGACTTTCAAACACCGGGGAGCTGTTTTTT. Encoded protein: CASSLSPSGLSNTGELFF.

The V gene is TRBV10-1, the J gene TRBJ2-1, with a tentative D call TRBD2 (5 bases). Germline CDR1 and CDR2: WNHNN and SYGVQD (reference sequence). V was shortened by 7 bases and J by 7 bases, with 17 bases between the two germline ends. The CDR3 loop spans 14 amino acids. In DNA, the CDR3 is TGCGCCAGCACCAGAGGGTCTCAAGGGAATGAGCAGTTCTTC. Protein sequence: CASTRGSQGNEQFF.

In this sample, this clone turned up a few times. This sequence joins TRBV4-1 and TRBJ2-5, with no clear D. The CDR3 totals 13 residues. The germline V gene encodes CDR1 MGHRA and CDR2 YSYEKL. Deletions cut 4 bases from V and 5 bases from J, with 11 bases between. CDR3 region: CASSPFLRETQYF. The CDR3 DNA is TGCGCCAGCAGCCCATTTCTCCGGGAGACCCAGTACTTC.

The V gene is TRBV6-5, the J gene TRBJ1-3, with 8 bases lining up with TRBD1. Germline V gene sequence: CDR1 MNHEY, CDR2 SVGAGI. The CDR3 spans 15 residues. J gave up 2 bases and V 5 bases, and 5 bases lay outside the gene matches. CDR3 DNA: TGTGCCAGCAGTCCCTCGACAGGGGCTGGAAACACCATATATTTT. It is translated as CASSPSTGAGNTIYF.

Here the CDR3 reads CAWEDRDQDGYTF. CDR3 DNA: TGTGCCTGGGAGGACAGGGATCAGGATGGCTACACCTTC. The genes are TRBV30 and TRBJ1-2, with 8 bases that match TRBD1. The germline gives CDR1 GTSNPN, CDR2 SVGIG (reference sequence). V gave up 5 bases and J gave up 6 bases; unmatched junction bases: 8. This CDR3 is 13 amino acids long.

This rearrangement joins TRBV10-3 to TRBJ2-1, with 9 bases matching TRBD2. Per germline, CDR1 ENHRY and CDR2 SYGVKD. This CDR3 has 14 residues. Trimming at V came to 2 bases and at J to 4 bases, leaving 0 bases not matched to a gene. CDR3 nucleotides: TGTGCCATCAGTGAGACTAGCGGGTACAATGAGCAGTTCTTC. This gives the protein CAISETSGYNEQFF.

Regarding this clone: Different DNA sequences within this sample yield the same CDR3. The V call is TRBV6-1, the J call TRBJ2-7; D remains ambiguous. The V end lost 3 bases, the J end lost 1 base, and 4 bases lay between the germline ends. Germline V CDR1 and CDR2: MNHNS, SASEGT. The CDR3 length is 12 residues. CDR3 DNA sequence: TGTGCCAGCAGTGATTCGTCCTACGAGCAGTACTTC. Protein product: CASSDSSYEQYF.

J is TRBJ1-5 and V is TRBV6-1; 8 nucleotides match TRBD1. The V and J ends lost 7 bases and 3 bases, in that order; junction bases with no gene match: 8. Looked up from germline, CDR1 is MNHNS and CDR2 is SASEGT. The CDR3 spans 15 residues. CDR3 coding DNA: TGTGCCAGCATATTACAGGGGGTCAACAATCAGCCCCAGCATTTT. It yields the protein CASILQGVNNQPQHF.

The gene calls are TRBV11-2 and TRBJ1-1; possible D gene TRBD1, 5 bases. The CDR3 contains 12 residues. Germline V gene sequence: CDR1 SGHAT, CDR2 FQNNGV. V dropped 5 bases and J dropped 3 bases, with 7 bases sitting between them. In DNA form, the CDR3 reads TGTGCCAGCAGCCCAGGGTACACTGAAGCTTTCTTT. It yields the protein CASSPGYTEAFF.

The chain employs TRBV6-5 and TRBJ2-7; 8 nucleotides agree with TRBD2. Germline-derived CDR1 and CDR2 are MNHEY and SVGAGI. Trimming at V came to 0 bases and at J to 5 bases, leaving 6 bases not matched to a gene. The CDR3 has 15 residues. CDR3 DNA sequence: TGTGCCAGCAGTTACTCGATGACGGGAGGGAACGAGCAGTACTTC. It encodes CASSYSMTGGNEQYF.